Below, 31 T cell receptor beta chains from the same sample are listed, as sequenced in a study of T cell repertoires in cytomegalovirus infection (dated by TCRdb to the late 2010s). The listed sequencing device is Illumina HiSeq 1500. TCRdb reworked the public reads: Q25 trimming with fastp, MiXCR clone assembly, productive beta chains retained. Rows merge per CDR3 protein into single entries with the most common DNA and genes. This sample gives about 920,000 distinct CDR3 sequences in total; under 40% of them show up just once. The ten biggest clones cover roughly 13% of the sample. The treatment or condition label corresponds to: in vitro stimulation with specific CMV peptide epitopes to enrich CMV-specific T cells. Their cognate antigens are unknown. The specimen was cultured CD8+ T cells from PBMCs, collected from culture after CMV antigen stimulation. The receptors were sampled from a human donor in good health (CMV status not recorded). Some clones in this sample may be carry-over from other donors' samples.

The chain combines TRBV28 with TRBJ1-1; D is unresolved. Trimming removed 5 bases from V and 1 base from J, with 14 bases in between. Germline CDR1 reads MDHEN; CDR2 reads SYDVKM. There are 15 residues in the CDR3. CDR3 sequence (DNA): TGTGCCAGCAGTGGGGAGGAGAAAGCGAACACTGAAGCTTTCTTT. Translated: CASSGEEKANTEAFF.

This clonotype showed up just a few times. The CDR3 spells CASSPLGHSNTEAFF. The CDR3, as DNA: TGTGCCAGCAGCCCCCTCGGGCACTCGAACACTGAAGCTTTCTTT. The V call is TRBV11-2, the J call TRBJ1-1; no firm D call. Between the trimmed V and J ends, which lost 5 bases and 1 base, there was a span of 14 bases. CDR1 and CDR2 from the germline V gene are SGHAT and FQNNGV. CDR3 size: 15 residues.

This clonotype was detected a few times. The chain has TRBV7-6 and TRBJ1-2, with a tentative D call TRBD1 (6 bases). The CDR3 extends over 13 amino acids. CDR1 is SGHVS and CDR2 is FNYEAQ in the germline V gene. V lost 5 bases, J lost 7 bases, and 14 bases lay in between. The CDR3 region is CASSTGQLSGYTF. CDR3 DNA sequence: TGTGCCAGCAGCACCGGACAGCTCTCTGGCTACACCTTC.

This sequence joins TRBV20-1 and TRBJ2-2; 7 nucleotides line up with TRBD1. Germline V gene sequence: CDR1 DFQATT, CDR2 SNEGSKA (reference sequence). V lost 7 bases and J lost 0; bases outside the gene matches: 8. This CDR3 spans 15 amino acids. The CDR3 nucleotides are TGCAGTGTGATCGCCGGGACAGCGAACACCGGGGAGCTGTTTTTT. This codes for CSVIAGTANTGELFF.

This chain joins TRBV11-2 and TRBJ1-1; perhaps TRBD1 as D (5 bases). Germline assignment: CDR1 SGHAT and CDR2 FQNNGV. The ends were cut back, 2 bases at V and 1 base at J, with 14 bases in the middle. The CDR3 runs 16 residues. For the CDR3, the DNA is TGTGCCAGCAGCTTATCCTTAAGGGGACCGAACACTGAAGCTTTCTTT. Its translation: CASSLSLRGPNTEAFF.

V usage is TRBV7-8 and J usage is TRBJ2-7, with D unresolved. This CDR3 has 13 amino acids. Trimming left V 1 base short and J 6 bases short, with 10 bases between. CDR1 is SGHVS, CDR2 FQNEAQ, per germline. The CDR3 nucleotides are TGTGCCAGCAGCTTAGGAAAGGGCGGCGAGCAGTACGTC. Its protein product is CASSLGKGGEQYV.

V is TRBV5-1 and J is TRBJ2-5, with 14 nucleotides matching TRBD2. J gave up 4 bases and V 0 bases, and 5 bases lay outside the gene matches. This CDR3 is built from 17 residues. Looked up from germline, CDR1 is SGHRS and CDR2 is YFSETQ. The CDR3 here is CASSLASGTSGGETQYF. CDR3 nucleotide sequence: TGCGCCAGCAGCTTGGCCTCGGGGACTAGCGGGGGAGAGACCCAGTACTTC.

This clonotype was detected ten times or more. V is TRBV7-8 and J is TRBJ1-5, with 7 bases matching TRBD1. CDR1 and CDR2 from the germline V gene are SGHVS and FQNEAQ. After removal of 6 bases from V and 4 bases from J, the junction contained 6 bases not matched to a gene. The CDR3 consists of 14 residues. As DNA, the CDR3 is TGTGCCAGCAGTCACCCAGGGGGTAATCAGCCCCAGCATTTT. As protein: CASSHPGGNQPQHF.

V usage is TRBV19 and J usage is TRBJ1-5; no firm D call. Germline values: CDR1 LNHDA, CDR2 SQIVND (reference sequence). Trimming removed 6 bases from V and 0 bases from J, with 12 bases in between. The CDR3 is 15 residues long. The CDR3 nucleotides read TGTGCCAGTAGCGTGGTATTTAATAGCAATCAGCCCCAGCATTTT. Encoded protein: CASSVVFNSNQPQHF.

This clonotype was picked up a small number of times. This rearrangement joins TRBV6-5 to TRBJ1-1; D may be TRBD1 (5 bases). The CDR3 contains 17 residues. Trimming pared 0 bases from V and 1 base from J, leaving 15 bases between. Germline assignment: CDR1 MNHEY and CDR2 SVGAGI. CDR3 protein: CASSYSSPGRPNTEAFF. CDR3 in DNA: TGTGCCAGCAGTTACTCGAGTCCAGGGCGGCCGAACACTGAAGCTTTCTTT.

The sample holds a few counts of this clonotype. The CDR3 sequence: CASSQVVGGGYTDTQYF. The CDR3 region has the DNA TGCGCCAGCAGCCAAGTTGTGGGCGGGGGATACACAGATACGCAGTATTTT. The V gene is TRBV4-1, the J gene TRBJ2-3, with 7 bases that match TRBD2. The germline V gene encodes CDR1 MGHRA and CDR2 YSYEKL. The CDR3 length is 17 residues. With V trimmed by 1 base and J by 2 bases, 9 bases remained unmatched.

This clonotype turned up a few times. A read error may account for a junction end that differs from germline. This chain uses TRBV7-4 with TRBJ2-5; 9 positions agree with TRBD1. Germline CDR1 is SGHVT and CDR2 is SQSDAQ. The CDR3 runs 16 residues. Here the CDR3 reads CASSYPGQGGEETQYF. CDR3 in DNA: TGTGCCAGCAGTTATCCGGGACAGGGAGGAGAAGAGACTCAGTACTTC.

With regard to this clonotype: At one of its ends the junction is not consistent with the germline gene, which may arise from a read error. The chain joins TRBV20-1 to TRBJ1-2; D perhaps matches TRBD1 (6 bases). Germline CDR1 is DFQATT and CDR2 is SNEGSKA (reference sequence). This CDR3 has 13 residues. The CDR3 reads CSASRGREGRPPF. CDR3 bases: TGCAGTGCTAGCAGGGGCCGGGAGGGCCGCCCCCCCTTC.

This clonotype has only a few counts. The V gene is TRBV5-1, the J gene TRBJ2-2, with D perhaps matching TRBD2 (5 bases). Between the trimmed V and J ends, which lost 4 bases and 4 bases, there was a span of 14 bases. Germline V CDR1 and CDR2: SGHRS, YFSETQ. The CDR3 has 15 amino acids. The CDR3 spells CASSAPAAGTGELFF. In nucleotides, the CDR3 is TGCGCCAGCAGCGCTCCTGCGGCGGGCACCGGGGAGCTGTTTTTT.

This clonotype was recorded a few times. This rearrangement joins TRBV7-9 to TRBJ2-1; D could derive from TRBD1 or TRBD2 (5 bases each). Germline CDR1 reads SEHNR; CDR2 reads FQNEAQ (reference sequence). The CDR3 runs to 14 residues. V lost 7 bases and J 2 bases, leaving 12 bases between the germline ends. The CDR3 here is CASILGTPYNEQFF. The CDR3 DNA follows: TGTGCCAGCATCCTCGGGACCCCCTACAATGAGCAGTTCTTC.

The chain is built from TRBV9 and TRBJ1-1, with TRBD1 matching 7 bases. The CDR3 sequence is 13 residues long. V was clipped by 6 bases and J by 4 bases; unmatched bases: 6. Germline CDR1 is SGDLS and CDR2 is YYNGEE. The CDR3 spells CASTSGGSTEAFF. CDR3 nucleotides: TGTGCCAGCACCTCAGGGGGAAGCACTGAAGCTTTCTTT.

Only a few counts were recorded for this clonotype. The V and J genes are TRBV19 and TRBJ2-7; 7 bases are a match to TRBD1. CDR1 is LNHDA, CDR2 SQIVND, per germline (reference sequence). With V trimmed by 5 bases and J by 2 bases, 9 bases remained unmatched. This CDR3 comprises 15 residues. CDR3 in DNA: TGTGCCAGTAGTCCAGCCGGACAGGTTACCTACGAGCAGTACTTC. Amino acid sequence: CASSPAGQVTYEQYF. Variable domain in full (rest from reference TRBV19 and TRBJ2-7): DGGITQSPKYLFRKEGQNVTLSCEQNLNHDAMYWYRQDPGQGLRLIYYSQIVNDFQKGDIAEGYSVSREKKESFPLTVTSAQKNPTAFYLCASSPAGQVTYEQYFGPGTRLTVT.

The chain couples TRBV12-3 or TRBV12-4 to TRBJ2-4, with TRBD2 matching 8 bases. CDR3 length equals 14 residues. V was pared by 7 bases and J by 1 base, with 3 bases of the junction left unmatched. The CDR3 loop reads CASTPGGAKNIQYF. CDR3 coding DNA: TGTGCCAGCACTCCGGGGGGGGCCAAAAACATTCAGTACTTC.

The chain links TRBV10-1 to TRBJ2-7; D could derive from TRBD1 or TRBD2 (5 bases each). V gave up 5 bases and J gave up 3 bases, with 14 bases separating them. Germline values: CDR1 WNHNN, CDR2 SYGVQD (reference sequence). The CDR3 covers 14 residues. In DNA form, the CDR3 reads TGCGCCAGCAGTCCCCCGGGACGGGTCTACGAGCAGTACTTC. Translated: CASSPPGRVYEQYF.

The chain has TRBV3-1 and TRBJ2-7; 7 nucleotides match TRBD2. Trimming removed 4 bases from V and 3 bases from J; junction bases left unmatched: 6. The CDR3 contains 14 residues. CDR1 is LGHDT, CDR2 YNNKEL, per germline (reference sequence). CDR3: CASSPAGTNYEQYF. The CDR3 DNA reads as TGTGCCAGCAGCCCCGCCGGGACTAACTACGAGCAGTACTTC.

CDR3 coding DNA: TGCAGCGTTGAAGGCAGGGTAATCTACAATGAGCAGTTCTTC. It yields the protein CSVEGRVIYNEQFF. This sequence joins TRBV29-1 and TRBJ2-1, with D possibly TRBD1 on 5 matching bases. The CDR3 runs to 14 residues. The V end lost 1 base, the J end lost 3 bases, and 10 bases lay between the germline ends. The V gene's germline CDR1 is SQVTM and CDR2 ANQGSEA.

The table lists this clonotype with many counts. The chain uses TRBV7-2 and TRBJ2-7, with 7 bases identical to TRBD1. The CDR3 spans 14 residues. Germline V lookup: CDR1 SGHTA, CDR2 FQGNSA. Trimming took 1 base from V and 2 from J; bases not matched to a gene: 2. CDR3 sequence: CASSLGDSTYEQYF. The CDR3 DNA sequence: TGTGCCAGCAGCTTAGGGGACAGCACCTACGAGCAGTACTTC. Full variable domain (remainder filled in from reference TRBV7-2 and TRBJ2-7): GAGVSQSPSNKVTEKGKDVELRCDPISGHTALYWYRQSLGQGLEFLIYFQGNSAPDKSGLPSDRFSAERTGGSVSTLTIQRTQQEDSAVYLCASSLGDSTYEQYFGPGTRLTVT.

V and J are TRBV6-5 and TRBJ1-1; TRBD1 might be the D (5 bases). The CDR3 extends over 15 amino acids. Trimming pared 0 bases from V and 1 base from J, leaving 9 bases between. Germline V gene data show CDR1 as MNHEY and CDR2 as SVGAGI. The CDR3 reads CASSYSGGPNTEAFF. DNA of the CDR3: TGTGCCAGCAGTTACTCCGGGGGTCCGAACACTGAAGCTTTCTTT.

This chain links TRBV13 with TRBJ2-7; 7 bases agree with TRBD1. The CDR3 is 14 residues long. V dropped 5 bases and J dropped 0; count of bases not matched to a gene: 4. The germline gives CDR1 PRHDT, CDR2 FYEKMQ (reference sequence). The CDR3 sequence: CASSARDSSYEQYV. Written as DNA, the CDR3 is TGTGCCAGCAGCGCCCGGGACAGCTCCTACGAGCAGTACGTC.

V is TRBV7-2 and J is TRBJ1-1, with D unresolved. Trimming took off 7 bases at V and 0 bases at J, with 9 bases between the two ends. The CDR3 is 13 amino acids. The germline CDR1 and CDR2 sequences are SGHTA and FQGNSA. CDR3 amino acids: CASIPFVNTEAFF. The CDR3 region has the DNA TGTGCCAGCATCCCCTTCGTGAACACTGAAGCTTTCTTT.

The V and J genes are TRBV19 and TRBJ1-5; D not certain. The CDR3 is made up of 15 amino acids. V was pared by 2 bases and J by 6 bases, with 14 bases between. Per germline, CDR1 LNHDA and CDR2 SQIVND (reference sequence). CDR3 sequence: CASSIKVGRIQPQHF. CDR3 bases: TGTGCCAGTAGTATAAAGGTGGGAAGGATTCAGCCCCAGCATTTT.

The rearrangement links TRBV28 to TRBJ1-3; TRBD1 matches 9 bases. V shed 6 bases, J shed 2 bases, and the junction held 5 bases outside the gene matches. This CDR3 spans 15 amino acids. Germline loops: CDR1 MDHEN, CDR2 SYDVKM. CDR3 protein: CASSRQGVTGNTIYF. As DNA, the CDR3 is TGTGCCAGCAGCCGACAGGGGGTGACTGGAAACACCATATATTTT.

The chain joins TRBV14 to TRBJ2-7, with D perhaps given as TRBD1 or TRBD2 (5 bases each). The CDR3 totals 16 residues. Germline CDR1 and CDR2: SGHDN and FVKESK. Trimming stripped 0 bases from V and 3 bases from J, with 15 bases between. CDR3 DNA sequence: TGTGCCAGCAGCCAAGATATTATGGGACGGCGCTACGAGCAGTACTTC. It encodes CASSQDIMGRRYEQYF.

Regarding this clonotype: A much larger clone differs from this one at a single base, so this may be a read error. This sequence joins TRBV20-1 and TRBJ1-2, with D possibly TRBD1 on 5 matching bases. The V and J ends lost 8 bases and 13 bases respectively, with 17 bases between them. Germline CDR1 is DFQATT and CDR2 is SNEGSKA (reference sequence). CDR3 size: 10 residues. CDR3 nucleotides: TGCAGTCATGGGACCCTGGGTTCCACCTTC. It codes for CSHGTLGSTF.

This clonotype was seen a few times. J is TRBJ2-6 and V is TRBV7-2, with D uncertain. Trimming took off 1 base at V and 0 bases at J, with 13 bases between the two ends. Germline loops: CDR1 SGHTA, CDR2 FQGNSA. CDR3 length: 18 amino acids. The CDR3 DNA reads TGTGCCAGCAGCTTAGAAGGGAAACTTATCTCTGGGGCCAACGTCCTGACTTTC. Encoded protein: CASSLEGKLISGANVLTF.

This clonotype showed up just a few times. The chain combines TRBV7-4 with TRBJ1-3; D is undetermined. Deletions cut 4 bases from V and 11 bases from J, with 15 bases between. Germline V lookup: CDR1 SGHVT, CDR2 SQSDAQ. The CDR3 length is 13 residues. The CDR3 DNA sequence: TGTGCCAGCAGCTCGGCTATCAGAAGCTCCATATATTTT. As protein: CASSSAIRSSIYF.